The clone carrying this TCR beta chain showed up just a few times. Its antigen is not known. Amplified TCR beta CDR3 regions came from RNA transcripts. A first-round RT-PCR of the TCR CDR3 used the HTBI primer set. TCRdb itself ran the multiplex PCR reads through MiXCR, one entry per CDR3 protein. The sample includes 750,000 to 950,000 distinct CDR3 sequences, 38% of them seen just once. The data derive from a study of T cells in Graves' hyperthyroidism and ophthalmopathy. Overall study findings and caveats: Stable hyperthyroidism was told apart from ophthalmopathy by a model built on 13 V-J features. Most thyroid clonotypes that were expanded above 0.001 also turned up in blood.

Lactation, pregnancy, other autoimmune disease or uncontrolled infection led to exclusion of patients. Fresh 10 ml peripheral blood yielded PBMCs. Trimming took 1 base from V and 7 from J, leaving 13 bases between them. Germline values: CDR1 SNHLY, CDR2 FYNNEI. The CDR3 spans 14 residues. Sequenced: blood. V is TRBV2 and J is TRBJ2-5; no firm D call. The receptor comes from a man younger than 30 with Graves' hyperthyroidism. The DNA for the CDR3 is TGTGCCAGCAGTGAAGAGAGAGGTCGGAGGACCCAGTACTTC. Its protein product is CASSEERGRRTQYF.